These 12 T cell receptor beta chains came from one sample sequenced in a study of Graves' ophthalmopathy and Graves' hyperthyroidism. Amplification of TCR beta CDR3 regions used RNA transcripts. The library came from an HTBI-primed first-round RT-PCR and a second-round multiplex PCR. TCRdb reprocessed the multiplex PCR reads via MiXCR and lists one record per CDR3 protein. This table has 600,000 to 650,000 distinct CDR3 sequences, about a fifth appearing once. The sample comprised peripheral blood. All receptors come from a young woman with stable Graves' hyperthyroidism. Some clones in this sample may be carry-over from other donors' samples.

The V and J genes are TRBV28 and TRBJ1-1; perhaps TRBD1 as D (6 bases). Trimming shortened V by 2 bases and J by 10 bases, and 14 bases separated the two germline ends. Germline-derived CDR1 and CDR2 are MDHEN and SYDVKM. This CDR3 has 13 residues. CDR3 sequence reads: CASSLIRGVGAFF. In nucleotides, the CDR3 is TGTGCCAGCAGTTTAATAAGGGGGGTTGGAGCTTTCTTT.

V usage is TRBV20-1 and J usage is TRBJ2-5; D gene uncertain. This CDR3 comprises 13 residues. V gave up 3 bases and J gave up 5 bases, with 13 bases separating them. Germline CDR1 DFQATT, CDR2 SNEGSKA (reference sequence). The DNA of the CDR3 is TGCAGTGCTAGGGAGTATGCGCGGGAGACCCAGTACTTC. Protein: CSAREYARETQYF.

This chain joins TRBV18 and TRBJ1-1; D not certain. The length of the CDR3 is 15 residues. Between the trimmed V and J ends, which lost 5 bases and 4 bases, there was a span of 17 bases. CDR1 and CDR2 from the germline V gene are KGHSH and LQKENI. The CDR3 coding sequence is TGTGCCAGCTCATCCCACACAGTGGTGGGCACTGAAGCTTTCTTT. It codes for CASSSHTVVGTEAFF.

This clonotype occurred a few times. V usage is TRBV28 and J usage is TRBJ2-5; 8 nucleotides align to TRBD2. Germline-derived CDR1 and CDR2 are MDHEN and SYDVKM. V lost 5 bases and J lost 4; bases outside the gene matches: 9. This CDR3 region has 15 residues. The CDR3 region is CASSPPTLAVETQYF. As DNA, the CDR3 is TGTGCCAGCAGTCCTCCCACACTAGCGGTAGAGACCCAGTACTTC.

This clonotype was picked up many times. A read error may account for a junction end that differs from germline. The gene calls are TRBV6-2 or TRBV6-3 and TRBJ2-4; D not resolved. CDR1 and CDR2 from the germline V gene are MNHEY and SVGEGT. The CDR3 consists of 12 residues. The chain's CDR3 is CASSYMGNIKYF. For the CDR3, the DNA is TGTGCCAGCAGTTACATGGGAAACATTAAGTACTTC.

In its sample, this clonotype was seen many times. The genes are TRBV7-2 and TRBJ2-7; D could derive from TRBD1 or TRBD2 (6 bases each). V was cut by 5 bases and J by 3 bases, with 14 bases left in between. Germline V gives CDR1 SGHTA, CDR2 FQGNSA. The CDR3 has 14 amino acids. The CDR3, as DNA: TGTGCCAGCAGCCAGGTCGGGGGCGGCTACGAGCAGTACTTC. It encodes CASSQVGGGYEQYF. Variable domain in full (rest from reference TRBV7-2 and TRBJ2-7): GAGVSQSPSNKVTEKGKDVELRCDPISGHTALYWYRQSLGQGLEFLIYFQGNSAPDKSGLPSDRFSAERTGGSVSTLTIQRTQQEDSAVYLCASSQVGGGYEQYFGPGTRLTVT.

Of note for this clonotype: The junction shows a germline mismatch at one end, possibly a read error. J is TRBJ1-6 and V is TRBV20-1; tentatively, D is TRBD1 (5 bases). This CDR3 is built from 14 residues. The germline V gene has CDR1 DFQATT and CDR2 SNEGSKA (reference sequence). In DNA form, the CDR3 reads TGCAGTGCTGGCACGCGGGGGTGGAATTCAGCCCTCCACTTT. Protein sequence: CSAGTRGWNSALHF.

This clonotype showed up many times. This sequence joins TRBV18 and TRBJ1-3, with a weak D call TRBD1 (6 bases). This CDR3 comprises 14 residues. V was cut by 2 bases and J by 4 bases, with 9 bases left in between. Germline assignment: CDR1 KGHSH and CDR2 LQKENI. This CDR3 is CASSPGTLGNTIYF. The DNA of the CDR3 is TGTGCCAGCTCACCAGGGACACTCGGAAACACCATATATTTT.

There are many counts of this clonotype. The J gene is TRBJ1-2, the V gene TRBV6-5, with D perhaps matching TRBD1 (6 bases). The V end was cut by 2 bases, the J end by 2 bases, with 18 bases between. The germline gives CDR1 MNHEY, CDR2 SVGAGI. The CDR3 runs to 17 residues. The CDR3 coding sequence is TGTGCCAGCAGTTACGGGGGCAGACTACTTCCGAACTATGGCTACACCTTC. It codes for CASSYGGRLLPNYGYTF.

The table lists this clonotype with many counts. V gene TRBV30 combines with J gene TRBJ1-1; D unresolved. V was shortened by 4 bases and J by 2 bases, with 11 bases between the two germline ends. From germline, CDR1 is GTSNPN and CDR2 SVGIG (reference sequence). This CDR3 is 13 amino acids long. CDR3 DNA sequence: TGTGCCTGGAAAGGTCCAACCAACACTGAAGCTTTCTTT. Its translation: CAWKGPTNTEAFF.

J is TRBJ2-7 and V is TRBV4-3; D not resolved. The germline CDR1 and CDR2 sequences are LGHNA and YSLEER. The CDR3 covers 14 residues. V dropped 4 bases and J dropped 3 bases, with 13 bases sitting between them. The CDR3 here is CASSRGYENYEQYF. The CDR3 nucleotides read TGCGCCAGCAGCCGAGGATACGAGAACTACGAGCAGTACTTC.

The chain combines TRBV6-1 with TRBJ1-1; D gene unclear. CDR3 length: 12 residues. Germline-derived CDR1 and CDR2 are MNHNS and SASEGT. V shed 7 bases and J shed 4 bases, with 10 bases lying between them. The CDR3: CASTPPGTEAFF. CDR3 DNA sequence: TGTGCCAGCACCCCCCCCGGCACTGAAGCTTTCTTT.